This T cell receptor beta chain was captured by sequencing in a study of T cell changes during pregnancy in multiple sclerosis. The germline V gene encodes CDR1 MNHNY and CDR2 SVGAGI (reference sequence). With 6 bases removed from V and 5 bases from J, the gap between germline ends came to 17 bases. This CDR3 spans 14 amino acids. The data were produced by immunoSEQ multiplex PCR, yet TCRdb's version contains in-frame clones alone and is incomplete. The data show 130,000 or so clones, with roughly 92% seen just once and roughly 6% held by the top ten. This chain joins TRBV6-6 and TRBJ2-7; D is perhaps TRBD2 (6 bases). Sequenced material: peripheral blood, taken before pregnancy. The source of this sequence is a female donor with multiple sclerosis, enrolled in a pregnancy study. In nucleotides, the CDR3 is TGTGCCAGCAGAGCTGACGGGAGTAGGAACGAGCAGTACTTC. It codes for CASRADGSRNEQYF.